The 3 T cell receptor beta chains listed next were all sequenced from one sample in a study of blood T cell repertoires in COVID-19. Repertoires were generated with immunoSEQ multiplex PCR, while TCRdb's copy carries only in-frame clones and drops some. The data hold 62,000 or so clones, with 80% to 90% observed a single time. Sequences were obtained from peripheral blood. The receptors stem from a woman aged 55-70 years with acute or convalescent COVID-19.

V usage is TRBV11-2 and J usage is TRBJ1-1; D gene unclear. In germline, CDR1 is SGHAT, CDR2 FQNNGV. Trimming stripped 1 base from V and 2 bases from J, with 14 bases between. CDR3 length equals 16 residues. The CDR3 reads CASSLVRSRLNTEAFF. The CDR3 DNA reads TGTGCCAGCAGCTTAGTGAGGTCTCGTCTTAACACTGAAGCTTTCTTT. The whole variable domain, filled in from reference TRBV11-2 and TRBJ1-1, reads EAGVAQSPRYKIIEKRQSVAFWCNPISGHATLYWYQQILGQGPKLLIQFQNNGVVDDSQLPKDRFSAERLKGVDSTLKIQPAKLEDSAVYLCASSLVRSRLNTEAFFGQGTRLTVV.

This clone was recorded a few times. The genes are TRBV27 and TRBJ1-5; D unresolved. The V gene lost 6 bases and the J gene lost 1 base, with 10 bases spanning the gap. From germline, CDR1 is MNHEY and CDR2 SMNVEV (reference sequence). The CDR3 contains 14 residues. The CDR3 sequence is CASRSAGSNQPQHF. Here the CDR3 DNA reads TGTGCCAGCAGATCTGCCGGGAGCAATCAGCCCCAGCATTTT.

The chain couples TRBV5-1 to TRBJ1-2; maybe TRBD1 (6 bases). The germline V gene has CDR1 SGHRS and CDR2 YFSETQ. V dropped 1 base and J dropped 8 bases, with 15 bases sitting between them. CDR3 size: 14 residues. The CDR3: CASSLSGGGEGYTF. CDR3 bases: TGCGCCAGCAGCTTGAGTGGCGGGGGCGAGGGCTACACCTTC.